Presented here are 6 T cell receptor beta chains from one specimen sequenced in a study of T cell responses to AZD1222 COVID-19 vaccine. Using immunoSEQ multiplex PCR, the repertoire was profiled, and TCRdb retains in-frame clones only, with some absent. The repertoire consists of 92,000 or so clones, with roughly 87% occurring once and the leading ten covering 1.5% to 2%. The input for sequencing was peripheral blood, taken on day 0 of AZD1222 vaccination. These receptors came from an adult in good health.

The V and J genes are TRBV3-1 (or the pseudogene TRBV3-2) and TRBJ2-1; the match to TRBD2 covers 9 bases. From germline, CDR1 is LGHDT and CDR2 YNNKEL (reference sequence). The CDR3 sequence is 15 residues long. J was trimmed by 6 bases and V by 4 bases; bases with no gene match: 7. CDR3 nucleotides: TGTGCCAGCAGCCGGCGGGGGGGCCCCTTCAATGAGCAGTTCTTC. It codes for CASSRRGGPFNEQFF.

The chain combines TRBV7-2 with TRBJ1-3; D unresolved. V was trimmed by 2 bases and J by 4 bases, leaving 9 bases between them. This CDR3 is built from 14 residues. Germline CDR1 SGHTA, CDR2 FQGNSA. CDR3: CASSLFVIGNTIYF. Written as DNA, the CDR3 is TGTGCCAGCAGCTTATTCGTTATCGGAAACACCATATATTTT.

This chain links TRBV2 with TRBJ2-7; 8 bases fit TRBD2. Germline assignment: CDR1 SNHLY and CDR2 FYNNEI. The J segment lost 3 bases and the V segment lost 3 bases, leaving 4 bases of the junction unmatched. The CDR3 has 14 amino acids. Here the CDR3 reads CASSERGGNYEQYF. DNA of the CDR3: TGTGCCAGCAGTGAGCGCGGGGGGAACTACGAGCAGTACTTC.

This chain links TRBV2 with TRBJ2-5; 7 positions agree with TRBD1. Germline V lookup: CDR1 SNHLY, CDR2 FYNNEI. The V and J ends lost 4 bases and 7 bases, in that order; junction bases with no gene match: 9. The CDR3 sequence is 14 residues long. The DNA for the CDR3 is TGTGCCAGCAGTGTGACAGACAGGGTAGGGACCCAGTACTTC. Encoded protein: CASSVTDRVGTQYF.

The CDR3 reads CASSLWDTQYF. In nucleotides, the CDR3 is TGCGCCAGCAGCTTATGGGATACGCAGTATTTT. The chain joins TRBV5-1 to TRBJ2-3, with unresolved D. The V gene lost 2 bases and the J gene lost 6 bases, with 4 bases spanning the gap. The CDR3 consists of 11 residues. Germline CDR1 is SGHRS and CDR2 is YFSETQ.

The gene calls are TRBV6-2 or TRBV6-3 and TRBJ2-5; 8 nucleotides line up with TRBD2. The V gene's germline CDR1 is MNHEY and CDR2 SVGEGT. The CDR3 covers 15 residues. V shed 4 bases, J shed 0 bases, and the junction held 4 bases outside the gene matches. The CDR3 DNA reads TGTGCCAGCAGTTTACGGGGGGGTTACCAAGAGACCCAGTACTTC. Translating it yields CASSLRGGYQETQYF.